By sample share, the clone carrying this T cell receptor beta chain is medium-sized. This sample's time point: after trial treatment. As for treatment: LDRT plus nivolumab, ipilimumab, low-dose cyclophosphamide and aspirin (RACIN trial). The sample originates from a study of low-dose radiotherapy and immunotherapy resistance in tumors. First-strand cDNA relied on TRAV- and TRBV-specific primers spanning alpha and beta chains. TCRs were put through approximately 20 PCR cycles of amplification with Phusion. A constant-region primer and the V-primer adapter served as the primer pair. Each CDR3 protein gets one entry after TCRdb re-called the reads with MiXCR. The sample consists of about 30,000 distinct CDR3 sequences, approximately 54% of them appearing once. Germline V lookup: CDR1 SGHVS, CDR2 FQNEAQ. This CDR3 is 16 amino acids long. V was clipped by 7 bases and J by 5 bases; unmatched bases: 9.

The starting material was PBMCs, obtained after low-dose radiotherapy plus immunotherapy. The clonotype was recovered from a male donor with gallbladder cancer. The rearrangement uses TRBV7-8 and TRBJ2-1; 12 bases are shared with TRBD2. CDR3 DNA sequence: TGTGCCAGCAACGCGGGGACTAGCGGGTACGACAATGAGCAGTTCTTC. It specifies CASNAGTSGYDNEQFF.